A selection of T cell receptor beta chains follows, all from one sample in a study of blood T cells in healthy people across ages. TCRdb processed the 5' RACE reads anew with MiXCR; each CDR3 protein has one entry. The sample contains about 1,400,000 distinct CDR3 sequences, 45% to 70% of which appear only once. Sample: blood. Receptor source: a man aged 18-30 years in good health. CDR3s include the opening cysteine and the closing phenylalanine or tryptophan. Each record gives: clone size, J gene, V gene, D gene, CDR3 DNA, CDR3 protein. A D gene is named only where the DNA matches it firmly. The size field is filled for only some rows; it gives once, few, many or a size class.

NA	TRBJ1-2	TRBV2	NA	TGTGCCAGCAGTGAAAATTGGGTCAGGGATGGCTACACCTTC	CASSENWVRDGYTF
NA	TRBJ2-1	TRBV27	TRBD1	TGTGTCAGCAGGGGGCCTTACAATGAGCAGTTCTTC	CVSRGPYNEQFF
NA	TRBJ2-3	TRBV20-1	NA	TGCAGTGCTAGTAGGCTTGGGACGGGCACAGATACGCAGTATTTT	CSASRLGTGTDTQYF
few	TRBJ2-7	TRBV7-6	NA	TGTGCCAGCAGCTTGGGGCCCGATACGACGTCCTACGAGCAGTACTTC	CASSLGPDTTSYEQYF
NA	TRBJ2-7	TRBV4-3	NA	TGCGCCAGCAGCCAAGATGTTTTGAGGGAGCAGTACTTC	CASSQDVLREQYF
NA	TRBJ1-2	TRBV5-6	NA	TGTGCCAGCAGCACCCCGACCAGAGTCCGGTATGGCTACACCTTC	CASSTPTRVRYGYTF
few	TRBJ2-3	TRBV7-9	NA	TGTGCCAGCAGATCTATGGGGGCAGATACGCAGTATTTT	CASRSMGADTQYF
NA	TRBJ2-5	TRBV10-3	NA	TGTGCCATCAGTGAGTCTTGGGGCCGCCAAGAGACCCAGTACTTC	CAISESWGRQETQYF
NA	TRBJ2-7	TRBV3-1	NA	TGTGCCAGCAGCCCGAGGGTGGGACCCTACGAGCAGTACTTC	CASSPRVGPYEQYF
once	TRBJ1-4	TRBV4-2	TRBD1	TGTGCCAGCAGCCAAGAGGTTAAGGGGGCGCAAGGTGAAAAACTGTTTTTT	CASSQEVKGAQGEKLFF